This passage covers 28 T cell receptor beta chains from one sample sequenced in a study of post-analysis software for immune sequencing data. General study results and limits: Several TRBV segments occurring more often in patients than controls included TRBV5-6, TRBV5-1 and TRBV20-1.

Unique molecular identifiers were carried by the TCR beta cDNA libraries. TCRdb passed the PCR reads through MiXCR, listing each CDR3 protein once. The sample holds 740,000 or so distinct CDR3 sequences; roughly half are singletons and the top ten take about 4.5%. Their antigens are not known. Sequenced material: blood. These receptors were taken from a girl between 10 and 17 years old with multiple sclerosis.

In DNA form, the CDR3 reads TGCGCCAGCAGCTTGGGGACAAACTCACCCACAGATACGCAGTATTTT. Translated, it gives CASSLGTNSPTDTQYF. This chain connects TRBV5-1 to TRBJ2-3, with D maybe TRBD1 (5 bases). Germline V gene data show CDR1 as SGHRS and CDR2 as YFSETQ. Between the trimmed V and J ends, which lost 0 bases and 2 bases, there was a span of 13 bases. The CDR3 has 16 residues.

Regarding this clonotype: A read error may produce the germline difference seen at one junction end. V gene TRBV7-8 combines with J gene TRBJ2-3, with D perhaps matching TRBD2 (6 bases). The CDR3 runs to 17 residues. Germline-derived CDR1 and CDR2 are SGHVS and FQNEAQ. CDR3 sequence (DNA): TGCGCCAGCAGGTCTCCTGCGGGATTTACTAGCACAGATACGCAGTATTTT. This translates into CASRSPAGFTSTDTQYF.

The chain recombines TRBV5-1 with TRBJ2-5; 9 positions agree with TRBD2. The J call is uncertain, as TRBJ2-7 better fits the DNA end. The CDR3 runs to 15 residues. The germline V gene has CDR1 SGHRS and CDR2 YFSETQ. The CDR3 loop is CASPEGLAGNYEQYF. The CDR3 bases are TGCGCCAGCCCTGAGGGGCTAGCGGGAAACTACGAGCAGTACTTC.

As to this clonotype: At one boundary the junction diverges from the germline segment, which might be a read error. The genes are TRBV12-3 or TRBV12-4 and TRBJ2-1; TRBD2 is a possible D gene (7 bases). The CDR3 consists of 17 residues. The CDR3 protein is CSDQIRGPERGRHLQFF. The DNA of the CDR3 is TGCTCTGATCAAATCAGGGGCCCGGAGCGGGGCCGGCATTTGCAGTTCTTC.

J is TRBJ2-4 and V is TRBV4-2, with 8 bases identical to TRBD2. The DNA end lines up better with TRBJ2-7; the J call may be wrong. The CDR3 length is 14 residues. Germline assignment: CDR1 LGHNA and CDR2 YNFKEQ. This chain's CDR3 is CASSQDRTSHEQYF. In DNA form, the CDR3 reads TGTGCCAGCAGCCAAGATCGGACTAGCCACGAGCAGTACTTC.

This clonotype occurred a few times. The chain has TRBV15 and TRBJ1-2; D unresolved. Germline CDR1 and CDR2: LNHNV and YYDKDF (reference sequence). This CDR3 contains 17 residues. With 0 bases removed from V and 3 bases from J, the gap between germline ends came to 17 bases. CDR3 region: CATSRDLLAAPYYGYTF. The CDR3 DNA reads TGTGCCACCAGCAGAGATCTTTTGGCGGCTCCCTACTATGGCTACACCTTC.

The V gene is TRBV6-5, the J gene TRBJ2-5, with D perhaps TRBD2 (5 bases). This CDR3 has 13 amino acids. Germline V lookup: CDR1 MNHEY, CDR2 SVGAGI. The V end was cut by 0 bases, the J end by 12 bases, with 14 bases between. The CDR3 protein is CASSYSPRGWEYF. The CDR3 DNA sequence: TGTGCCAGCAGTTACTCTCCCCGGGGTTGGGAGTACTTC.

The table lists this clonotype with a few counts. The CDR3 reads CSARDDSASSYEQYF. CDR3 DNA: TGCAGTGCTAGAGATGATAGCGCCAGCTCCTACGAGCAGTACTTC. This chain joins TRBV20-1 and TRBJ2-7; the D gene is possibly TRBD2 (5 bases). Per the germline V gene, CDR1 is DFQATT and CDR2 is SNEGSKA (reference sequence). CDR3 size: 15 residues. V was clipped by 0 bases and J by 0 bases, with 12 bases between them.

The chain employs TRBV9 and TRBJ2-7; D may be TRBD1 (6 bases). The V and J ends lost 3 bases and 4 bases respectively, with 14 bases between them. Per the germline V gene, CDR1 is SGDLS and CDR2 is YYNGEE. This CDR3 is 14 amino acids long. The CDR3 sequence: CASSAQGNPYEQYF. As DNA, the CDR3 is TGTGCCAGCAGCGCGCAGGGGAACCCTTACGAGCAGTACTTC.

V gene TRBV5-1 combines with J gene TRBJ2-5, with TRBD1 matching over 12 bases. The CDR3 loop spans 16 amino acids. V trimming: 1 base; J trimming: 4 bases; junction bases outside the gene matches: 5. Germline lookup yields CDR1 SGHRS and CDR2 YFSETQ. CDR3 residues: CASSLSGTGGLETQYF. CDR3 DNA: TGCGCCAGCAGCTTGAGTGGGACAGGGGGCCTAGAGACCCAGTACTTC.

The V and J genes are TRBV7-3 and TRBJ2-1; D remains unclear. Per germline, CDR1 SGHTA and CDR2 FQGTGA. The CDR3 has 16 residues. The V end lost 6 bases, the J end lost 0 bases, and 15 bases lay between the germline ends. The CDR3 is CASSGQERSSYNEQFF. The CDR3 nucleotides read TGTGCCAGCAGTGGCCAGGAGCGCAGCTCCTACAATGAGCAGTTCTTC.

The chain uses TRBV2 and TRBJ2-1; 13 positions match TRBD2. The germline V gene has CDR1 SNHLY and CDR2 FYNNEI. The ends lost 3 bases at V and 9 bases at J; junction bases unmatched: 14. The CDR3 has 18 amino acids. For the CDR3, the DNA is TGTGCCAGCAGTGAGCGCGTTGGACTAGCGGGAGTTAAAGCTGAGCAGTTCTTC. This translates into CASSERVGLAGVKAEQFF.

Only a few counts were recorded for this clonotype. The rearrangement links TRBV4-1 to TRBJ1-2, with TRBD1 as a possible D gene (5 bases). With 0 bases removed from V and 4 bases from J, the gap between germline ends came to 9 bases. The CDR3 totals 14 residues. CDR1 and CDR2 from the germline V gene are MGHRA and YSYEKL. This chain's CDR3 is CASSQDEGSYGYTF. CDR3 nucleotides: TGCGCCAGCAGCCAAGATGAGGGGAGCTATGGCTACACCTTC.

The gene calls are TRBV5-1 and TRBJ2-7; 9 nucleotides line up with TRBD2. This CDR3 has 18 amino acids. J lost 3 bases, V lost 3 bases, and 16 bases had no gene match. Germline V lookup: CDR1 SGHRS, CDR2 YFSETQ. The CDR3 sequence is CASSSLTPGTSYSYEQYF. CDR3 coding DNA: TGCGCCAGCAGCTCCTTAACCCCCGGGACTAGCTACAGCTACGAGCAGTACTTC.

The chain couples TRBV4-1 to TRBJ1-1, with D hard to call. The CDR3 is made up of 10 amino acids. The germline gives CDR1 MGHRA, CDR2 YSYEKL. V lost 3 bases, J lost 8 bases, and 4 bases lay in between. CDR3 sequence (DNA): TGCGCCAGCAGCCAGGGGGAAGCTTTCTTT. This sequence encodes CASSQGEAFF.

This clonotype was counted between two and nine times. Its ends do not fully match the called genes, so a read error is possible. The rearrangement links TRBV29-1 to TRBJ2-3, with D possibly matching TRBD1 (5 bases). From germline, CDR1 is SQVTM and CDR2 ANQGSEA. The CDR3 runs 13 residues. The CDR3 loop is CSVDSRGTDTRYF. The DNA of the CDR3 is TGCAGCGTTGATTCAAGGGGTACAGATACGCGGTATTTT.

The chain couples TRBV4-1 to TRBJ2-7; a possible D gene is TRBD2 (5 bases). Looked up from germline, CDR1 is MGHRA and CDR2 is YSYEKL. This CDR3 region has 15 residues. Deletions cut 4 bases from V and 3 bases from J, with 16 bases between. The CDR3 sequence is CASSPRGVTLYEQYF. The CDR3 DNA reads TGCGCCAGCAGCCCACGGGGAGTCACGCTCTACGAGCAGTACTTC.

The V gene is TRBV25-1, the J gene TRBJ2-1; 9 positions match TRBD2. The germline V gene encodes CDR1 MGHDK and CDR2 SYGVNS. The CDR3 extends over 16 amino acids. V trimming: 2 bases; J trimming: 6 bases; junction bases outside the gene matches: 8. The CDR3 nucleotides are TGTGCCAGCAGTGAAGGGGCGGGACTAGCAGCCAATGAGCAGTTCTTC. The encoded protein is CASSEGAGLAANEQFF.

The chain uses TRBV3-1 and TRBJ2-5, with D unclear. V was pared by 4 bases and J by 7 bases, with 10 bases between. Germline V CDR1 and CDR2: LGHDT, YNNKEL (reference sequence). The CDR3 length is 12 residues. CDR3 in amino acids: CASSRLDATQYF. CDR3 DNA: TGTGCCAGCAGCCGATTGGATGCGACCCAGTACTTC.

This clonotype has more than one count but fewer than ten. The chain is built from TRBV5-1 and TRBJ1-4; perhaps TRBD1 as D (5 bases). The V gene's germline CDR1 is SGHRS and CDR2 YFSETQ. Trimming took off 6 bases at V and 4 bases at J, with 25 bases between the two ends. The CDR3 covers 18 residues. CDR3 DNA: TGCGCCAGCATGCGTCTGGGACTCATGTCGGCTGGTAATGAAAAACTGTTTTTT. Its translation: CASMRLGLMSAGNEKLFF.

This chain joins TRBV5-1 and TRBJ2-1; TRBD2 matches 10 bases. The V segment lost 4 bases and the J segment 10 bases; nucleotides outside the gene matches: 11. From germline, CDR1 is SGHRS and CDR2 YFSETQ. This CDR3 is 15 amino acids long. The CDR3 loop is CASSRSGGGVIEQFF. Written as DNA, the CDR3 is TGCGCCAGCAGCAGGAGCGGGGGGGGAGTCATAGAGCAGTTCTTC.

This clonotype occurred a few times. The V gene is TRBV6-1, the J gene TRBJ2-3; possible D gene TRBD1, 6 bases. The CDR3 is 15 residues long. CDR1 is MNHNS, CDR2 SASEGT, per germline. CDR3 DNA: TGTGCAGCGAGTCGGGCCGGACAGTACACAGATACGCAGTATTTT. Encoded protein: CAASRAGQYTDTQYF.

This chain's CDR3 is CASSVGETGAYQPQHF. CDR3 in DNA: TGTGCCAGCAGCGTAGGGGAAACAGGGGCCTATCAGCCCCAGCATTTT. This rearrangement joins TRBV9 to TRBJ1-5; 7 bases are a match to TRBD1. This CDR3 region has 16 residues. Germline loops: CDR1 SGDLS, CDR2 YYNGEE. After removal of 0 bases from V and 5 bases from J, the junction contained 8 bases not matched to a gene.

This clonotype was recorded at least ten times. The rearrangement uses TRBV5-1 and TRBJ2-6, with TRBD1 identical over 9 bases. Germline V gene lookup returns CDR1 SGHRS and CDR2 YFSETQ. This CDR3 contains 18 residues. J was trimmed by 0 bases and V by 4 bases; bases with no gene match: 8. The CDR3 reads CASSPRTGDISGANVLTF. DNA of the CDR3: TGCGCCAGCAGCCCCAGGACAGGGGATATCTCTGGGGCCAACGTCCTGACTTTC.

This clonotype was picked up a small number of times. The rearrangement joins TRBV7-6 to TRBJ2-3; no firm D call. The CDR3 totals 14 residues. V dropped 6 bases and J dropped 2 bases, with 12 bases sitting between them. Germline lookup yields CDR1 SGHVS and CDR2 FNYEAQ. In DNA, the CDR3 is TGTGCCAGCAGGCTCGCGCACCTCACAGATACGCAGTATTTT. The encoded protein is CASRLAHLTDTQYF.

This chain connects TRBV5-1 to TRBJ2-5; D is perhaps TRBD2 (5 bases). The CDR3 is made up of 10 amino acids. Germline loops: CDR1 SGHRS, CDR2 YFSETQ. V lost 10 bases to trimming and J lost 4 bases, with 8 bases between them. The CDR3 loop is CAERRETQYF. CDR3 DNA sequence: TGCGCCGAGCGGAGAGAGACCCAGTACTTC.

The genes are TRBV5-1 and TRBJ2-1; D gene unclear. Germline V lookup: CDR1 SGHRS, CDR2 YFSETQ. V was cut by 7 bases and J by 2 bases, with 16 bases left in between. This CDR3 has 15 residues. The CDR3 bases are TGCGCCAGCTATTTTGACTTTACGGCCTACAATGAGCAGTTCTTC. Its protein is CASYFDFTAYNEQFF.

The chain joins TRBV11-2 to TRBJ1-2; no clear D. Germline V gene sequence: CDR1 SGHAT, CDR2 FQNNGV. This CDR3 has 15 amino acids. The V and J ends lost 5 bases and 3 bases respectively, with 16 bases between them. The CDR3 DNA follows: TGTGCCAGCAGCCCCCCCCTGGGTACGCACTATGGCTACACCTTC. Protein: CASSPPLGTHYGYTF.